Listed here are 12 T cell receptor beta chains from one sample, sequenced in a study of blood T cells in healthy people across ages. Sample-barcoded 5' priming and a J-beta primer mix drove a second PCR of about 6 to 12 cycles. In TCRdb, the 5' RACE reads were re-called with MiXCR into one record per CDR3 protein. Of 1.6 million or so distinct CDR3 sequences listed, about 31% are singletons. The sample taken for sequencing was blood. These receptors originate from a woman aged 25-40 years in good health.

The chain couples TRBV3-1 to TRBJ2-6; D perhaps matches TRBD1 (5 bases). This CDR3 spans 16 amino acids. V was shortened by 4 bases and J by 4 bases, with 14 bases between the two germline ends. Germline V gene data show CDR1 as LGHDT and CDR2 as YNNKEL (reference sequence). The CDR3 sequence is CASSPHSGSGANVLTF. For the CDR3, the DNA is TGTGCCAGCAGCCCCCATTCAGGGTCCGGGGCCAACGTCCTGACTTTC.

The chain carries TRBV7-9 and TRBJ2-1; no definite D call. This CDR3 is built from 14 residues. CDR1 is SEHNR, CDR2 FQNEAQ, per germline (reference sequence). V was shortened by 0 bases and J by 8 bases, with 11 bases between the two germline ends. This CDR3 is CASSLAVGRDEQFF. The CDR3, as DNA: TGTGCCAGCAGCTTAGCGGTGGGAAGGGATGAGCAGTTCTTC.

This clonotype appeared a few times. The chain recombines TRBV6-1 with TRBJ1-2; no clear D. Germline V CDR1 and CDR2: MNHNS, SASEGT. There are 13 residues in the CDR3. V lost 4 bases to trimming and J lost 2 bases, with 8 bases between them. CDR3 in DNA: TGTGCCAGCAGTGCCGGGGAAAACTATGGCTACACCTTC. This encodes CASSAGENYGYTF.

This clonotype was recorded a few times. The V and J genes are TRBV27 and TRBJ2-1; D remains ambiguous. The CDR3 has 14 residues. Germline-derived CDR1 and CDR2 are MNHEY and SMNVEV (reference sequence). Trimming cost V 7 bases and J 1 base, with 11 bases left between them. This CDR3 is CASTSLGSYNEQFF. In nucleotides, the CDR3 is TGTGCCAGCACCAGTCTAGGATCCTACAATGAGCAGTTCTTC.

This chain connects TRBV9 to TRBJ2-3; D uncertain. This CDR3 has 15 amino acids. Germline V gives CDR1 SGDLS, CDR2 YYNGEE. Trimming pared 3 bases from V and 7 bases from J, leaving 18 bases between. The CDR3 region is CASSADIGSTYTQYF. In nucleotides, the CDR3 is TGTGCCAGCAGCGCAGACATAGGTTCCACGTATACGCAGTATTTT.

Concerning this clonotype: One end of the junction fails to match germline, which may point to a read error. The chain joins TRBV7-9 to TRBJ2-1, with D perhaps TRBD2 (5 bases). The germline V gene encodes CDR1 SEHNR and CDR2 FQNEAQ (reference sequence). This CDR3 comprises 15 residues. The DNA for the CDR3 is TGTGCCCGCAGCCTAAGTAGCCCGGGGTGGGATGAGCAGTTCTTC. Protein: CARSLSSPGWDEQFF.

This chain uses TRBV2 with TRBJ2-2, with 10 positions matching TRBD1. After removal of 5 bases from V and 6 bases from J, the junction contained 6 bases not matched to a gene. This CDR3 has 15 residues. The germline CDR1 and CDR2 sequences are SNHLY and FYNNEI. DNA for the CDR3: TGTGCCAGCAGTATGGACAGGGGGGGTTCCGGGGAGCTGTTTTTT. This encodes CASSMDRGGSGELFF.

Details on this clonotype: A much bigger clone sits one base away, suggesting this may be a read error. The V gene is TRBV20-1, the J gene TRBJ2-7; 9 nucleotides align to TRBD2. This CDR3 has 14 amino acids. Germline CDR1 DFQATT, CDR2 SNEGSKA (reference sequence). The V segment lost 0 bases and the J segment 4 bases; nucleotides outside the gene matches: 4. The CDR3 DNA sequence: TGCAGTGCTAGAGAGGCTAGCGGGAATTACGAGCAGTACTTC. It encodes CSAREASGNYEQYF.

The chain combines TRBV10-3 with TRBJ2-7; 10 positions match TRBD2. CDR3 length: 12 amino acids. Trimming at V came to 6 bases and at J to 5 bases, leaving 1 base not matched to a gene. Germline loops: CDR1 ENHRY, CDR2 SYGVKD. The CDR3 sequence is CAISSGGDEQYF. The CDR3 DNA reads TGTGCCATCAGCAGCGGGGGGGACGAGCAGTACTTC.

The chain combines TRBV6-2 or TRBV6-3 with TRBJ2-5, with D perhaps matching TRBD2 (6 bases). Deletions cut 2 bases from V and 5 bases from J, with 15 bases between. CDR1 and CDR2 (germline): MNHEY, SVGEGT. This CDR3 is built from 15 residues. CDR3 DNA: TGTGCCAGCAGTTACGGTTCCTCTAGCGTTGAGACCCAGTACTTC. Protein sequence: CASSYGSSSVETQYF.

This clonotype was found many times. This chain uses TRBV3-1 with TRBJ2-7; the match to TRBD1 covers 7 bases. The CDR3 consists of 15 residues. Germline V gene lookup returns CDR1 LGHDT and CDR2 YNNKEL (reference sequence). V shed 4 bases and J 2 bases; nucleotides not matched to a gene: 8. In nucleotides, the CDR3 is TGTGCCAGCAGCCCAATTGACAGGGCTACCTACGAGCAGTACTTC. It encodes CASSPIDRATYEQYF.

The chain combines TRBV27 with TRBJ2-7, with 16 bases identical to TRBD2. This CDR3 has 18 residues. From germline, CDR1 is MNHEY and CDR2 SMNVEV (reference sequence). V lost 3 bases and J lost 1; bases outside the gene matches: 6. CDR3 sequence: CASSLGLAGGPGSYEQYF. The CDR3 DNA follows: TGTGCCAGCAGTTTGGGACTAGCGGGAGGGCCGGGATCCTACGAGCAGTACTTC.